This T cell receptor beta chain was sequenced for a study of T cells in Graves' hyperthyroidism and ophthalmopathy. This clonotype has at least ten counts. Its antigen is not known. Whole-study results and caveats: Ophthalmopathy was model-predicted a median 6.5 months pre-onset.

It was RNA transcripts that yielded the amplified TCR beta CDR3 regions. In the first-round RT-PCR of the TCR CDR3, the HTBI primer set was used. TCRdb re-analysed the multiplex PCR reads in MiXCR, keeping a single row per CDR3 protein. The data contain about 700,000 distinct CDR3 sequences, about 14% of them singletons. Stable disease denoted Graves' hyperthyroidism without ophthalmopathy progression within 18 months. The clonotype was recovered from a woman aged 18 to 35 with Graves' hyperthyroidism. The sample was blood.

The chain's CDR3 is CASSLRVPRTAFYNEQFF. The CDR3 DNA follows: TGTGCCAGCAGCTTAAGGGTGCCCCGGACCGCCTTCTACAATGAGCAGTTCTTC. This chain joins TRBV7-2 and TRBJ2-1, with D unresolved. Germline V lookup: CDR1 SGHTA, CDR2 FQGNSA. V lost 2 bases, J lost 3 bases, and 20 bases lay in between. The CDR3 consists of 18 residues.